The rows below give T cell receptor beta chains drawn from one sample of a study of blood T cell repertoires in COVID-19. The table came from immunoSEQ multiplex PCR; TCRdb's copy has only in-frame clones and leaves some out. The sample lists a few hundred thousand clones, roughly 88% occurring once. Specimen: peripheral blood. Source of these receptors: a man in his late teens or twenties with active or convalescent COVID-19. Each CDR3 is given with its conserved first and last residue. The D gene is left open where the match is weak. Size is stated for part of the rows, as once, few or many counts, or as a class when the clone is expanded.

J: TRBJ2-7; D: .; V: TRBV7-9; size: .; DNA: TGTGCCAGCTGCCCGGAGGGGCTCTCCTACGAGCAGTACTTC; CDR3: CASCPEGLSYEQYF
J: TRBJ2-3; D: TRBD2; V: TRBV10-1; size: once; DNA: TGCGCCAGCGGAGCGGGGGGAAGAATAGATACGCAGTATTTT; CDR3: CASGAGGRIDTQYF
J: TRBJ2-7; D: .; V: TRBV27; size: .; DNA: TGTGCCAGCAGTTTCGAAGCGGTCCCCCCCCACGAGCAGTACTTC; CDR3: CASSFEAVPPHEQYF
J: TRBJ2-3; D: TRBD2; V: TRBV5-4; size: .; DNA: TGTGCCAGCAGCTTACAGCGGGGGACAGATACGCAGTATTTT; CDR3: CASSLQRGTDTQYF
J: TRBJ2-3; D: TRBD2; V: TRBV5-1; size: .; DNA: TGCGCCAGCAGCTTAGCGGGGGGGCAGGCAGATACGCAGTATTTT; CDR3: CASSLAGGQADTQYF
J: TRBJ1-1; D: .; V: TRBV11-2; size: .; DNA: TGTGCCAGCAGCTTAGGAGAGACAGTGAACACTGAAGCTTTCTTT; CDR3: CASSLGETVNTEAFF
J: TRBJ1-2; D: .; V: TRBV11-2; size: .; DNA: TGTGCCAGCAGGCCAATCGGGAGGGCTGGCTATGGCTACACCTTC; CDR3: CASRPIGRAGYGYTF
J: TRBJ1-2; D: TRBD1; V: TRBV5-1; size: .; DNA: TGCGCCAGCAGCTTAACCACCGGGACAGCCCTTTATGGCTACACCTTC; CDR3: CASSLTTGTALYGYTF
J: TRBJ1-2; D: TRBD1; V: TRBV18; size: .; DNA: TGTGCCAGCTCACCCATGCAGGGGGCACCGAACTATGGCTACACCTTC; CDR3: CASSPMQGAPNYGYTF
J: TRBJ2-5; D: .; V: TRBV24-1; size: .; DNA: TGTGCCACCAGTGATCCAAGGGAGGGGGGAATGGAGACCCAGTACTTC; CDR3: CATSDPREGGMETQYF
J: TRBJ2-3; D: TRBD2; V: TRBV5-5; size: few; DNA: TGTGCCAGCAGCTTTCTAGCGGGGGGGCTGGTCGTAGATACGCAGTATTTT; CDR3: CASSFLAGGLVVDTQYF
J: TRBJ1-2; D: .; V: TRBV12-3/TRBV12-4; size: .; DNA: TGTGCCAGCAGTCACGGCTCTTGGAGCGGCTACACCTTC; CDR3: CASSHGSWSGYTF
J: TRBJ2-7; D: .; V: TRBV9; size: .; DNA: TGTGCCAGCAGCGCACGAGAGACCTACGAGCAGTACTTC; CDR3: CASSARETYEQYF
J: TRBJ2-7; D: .; V: TRBV19; size: .; DNA: TGTGCCAGTAGTACCCGGGGGGCAATGGCCCCCTACGAGCAGTACTTC; CDR3: CASSTRGAMAPYEQYF
J: TRBJ1-6; D: .; V: TRBV29-1; size: .; DNA: TGCAGCGTTAAGGACAGTTATAATTCACCCCTCCACTTT; CDR3: CSVKDSYNSPLHF
J: TRBJ1-3; D: TRBD1; V: TRBV5-5; size: .; DNA: TGTGCCAGCAGTCGGGACAGAACGATCTCTGGAAACACCATATATTTT; CDR3: CASSRDRTISGNTIYF
J: TRBJ2-1; D: TRBD2; V: TRBV9; size: .; DNA: TGTGCCAGCAGCCCCCTCCCGACTAGCGGGGGAAGGAATGAGCAGTTCTTC; CDR3: CASSPLPTSGGRNEQFF
J: TRBJ2-7; D: TRBD2; V: TRBV5-1; size: .; DNA: TGCGCCAGCAGCACCGGACTAGCGGGGGCCTACGAGCAGTACTTC; CDR3: CASSTGLAGAYEQYF
J: TRBJ1-5; D: .; V: TRBV6-2/TRBV6-3; size: .; DNA: TGTGCCAGCAGTTTTCCTACCGAATGGCAGCCCCAGCATTTT; CDR3: CASSFPTEWQPQHF
J: TRBJ2-7; D: TRBD1; V: TRBV11-2; size: .; DNA: TGTGCCAGCAGCTCCACCTTGGGGGGACAGGGCGAGCAGTACTTC; CDR3: CASSSTLGGQGEQYF
J: TRBJ1-5; D: .; V: TRBV6-6; size: .; DNA: TGTGCCAGCACCAACTTGGGGAGAGATCAGCCCCAGCATTTT; CDR3: CASTNLGRDQPQHF
J: TRBJ2-7; D: .; V: TRBV2; size: .; DNA: TGTGCCAGCAGCCAAACCTACGAGCAGTACTTC; CDR3: CASSQTYEQYF
J: TRBJ2-3; D: .; V: TRBV5-1; size: .; DNA: TGCGCCAGCAGCCCGTGGACTGGTCGCACAGATACGCAGTATTTT; CDR3: CASSPWTGRTDTQYF
J: TRBJ1-5; D: .; V: TRBV6-1; size: .; DNA: TGTGCCAGCAGTGAAGAGGGGGGCAATCAGCCCCAGCATTTT; CDR3: CASSEEGGNQPQHF
J: TRBJ1-1; D: .; V: TRBV7-9; size: .; DNA: TGTGCCAGCAGCTTAGGGGGCTGGTCAAATCGCGGCACTGAAGCTTTCTTT; CDR3: CASSLGGWSNRGTEAFF
J: TRBJ2-7; D: TRBD2; V: TRBV7-6; size: .; DNA: TGTGCCAGCAGCTCCGTAGCGGGGGGTTATGAGCAGTACTTC; CDR3: CASSSVAGGYEQYF
J: TRBJ1-2; D: TRBD1; V: TRBV5-1; size: .; DNA: TGCGCCAGCAGCCCGCCAGGGGGATCGGTGCGAGGCTACACCTTC; CDR3: CASSPPGGSVRGYTF
J: TRBJ1-2; D: .; V: TRBV27; size: .; DNA: TGTGCCAGCCGGTCCGGACATAACTATGGCTACACCTTC; CDR3: CASRSGHNYGYTF
J: TRBJ2-5; D: TRBD1; V: TRBV10-3; size: .; DNA: TGTGCCATCAGCTTAATATTGGGGACAGGGAACATGGAGACCCAGTACTTC; CDR3: CAISLILGTGNMETQYF
J: TRBJ2-5; D: .; V: TRBV27; size: once; DNA: TGTGCCAGCAGTTTCTTACAGGGTGAGACCCAGTACTTC; CDR3: CASSFLQGETQYF
J: TRBJ1-4; D: TRBD1; V: TRBV5-6; size: .; DNA: TGTGCCAGTCTCGACAGGGGTGGTGAAAAACTGTTTTTT; CDR3: CASLDRGGEKLFF
J: TRBJ1-1; D: .; V: TRBV5-1; size: .; DNA: TGCGCCAGCAGCTTTTTAATCGGCGGGGACACTGAAGCTTTCTTT; CDR3: CASSFLIGGDTEAFF
J: TRBJ1-4; D: .; V: TRBV29-1; size: .; DNA: TGCAGCGTTGCTGGCGGTTCGCTAGCTAATGAAAAACTGTTTTTT; CDR3: CSVAGGSLANEKLFF
J: TRBJ2-7; D: TRBD1; V: TRBV6-2/TRBV6-3; size: .; DNA: TGTGCCAGCGGCCGGACAGGGTTCGAGCAGTACTTC; CDR3: CASGRTGFEQYF
J: TRBJ2-7; D: TRBD2; V: TRBV9; size: .; DNA: TGTGCCAGCAGCGTAGGCGGGGGGGGATCTTACGAGCAGTACTTC; CDR3: CASSVGGGGSYEQYF
J: TRBJ2-1; D: .; V: TRBV5-8; size: .; DNA: TGTGCCAGCAGCGTCGACCGCTTCCAGCGGGACAATGAGCAGTTCTTC; CDR3: CASSVDRFQRDNEQFF
J: TRBJ1-1; D: .; V: TRBV7-2; size: once; DNA: TGTGCCAGCAGCTTAGTCGGAGGAGCTTTCTTT; CDR3: CASSLVGGAFF
J: TRBJ2-1; D: TRBD2; V: TRBV14; size: .; DNA: TGTGCCAGCAGCCAAGGCGGGGGAGACAATGAGCAGTTCTTC; CDR3: CASSQGGGDNEQFF
J: TRBJ2-7; D: .; V: TRBV29-1; size: .; DNA: TGCAGCGCACAGGGTTCCTACGAGCAGTACTTC; CDR3: CSAQGSYEQYF
J: TRBJ1-4; D: TRBD1; V: TRBV9; size: once; DNA: TGTGCCAGCACCAAAGGGACAGGAGAAAAACTGTTTTTT; CDR3: CASTKGTGEKLFF
J: TRBJ1-5; D: .; V: TRBV28; size: .; DNA: TGTGCCAGCAGTGCCCAGGGTGGAAGCAATCAGCCCCAGCATTTT; CDR3: CASSAQGGSNQPQHF
J: TRBJ2-1; D: .; V: TRBV6-5; size: .; DNA: TGTGCCAGCCAGCAGGGTTTACCGCCGAACCAGTTCTTC; CDR3: CASQQGLPPNQFF
J: TRBJ2-4; D: TRBD1; V: TRBV7-9; size: .; DNA: TGTGCCAGCAGCTTAGGGACAGGGAGAAACATTCAGTACTTC; CDR3: CASSLGTGRNIQYF
J: TRBJ2-7; D: .; V: TRBV14; size: once; DNA: TGTGCCAGCAGCGAGGGGGGGGCCTACGAGCAGTACTTC; CDR3: CASSEGGAYEQYF
J: TRBJ1-2; D: .; V: TRBV19; size: few; DNA: TGTGCCAGTACCGGGACGGCGGGGGGCTACACCTTC; CDR3: CASTGTAGGYTF
J: TRBJ1-4; D: TRBD1; V: TRBV4-2; size: .; DNA: TGTGCCAGCAGCCGAGGACAGGGAGGCGATGAAAAACTGTTTTTT; CDR3: CASSRGQGGDEKLFF
J: TRBJ2-1; D: .; V: TRBV11-2; size: .; DNA: TGTGCCAGCAGCTTAGTTGGGACAAACTACAATGAGCAGTTCTTC; CDR3: CASSLVGTNYNEQFF
J: TRBJ2-7; D: .; V: TRBV3-1/TRBV3-2; size: .; DNA: TGTGCCAGCAGCTACTCCTACGAGCAGTACTTC; CDR3: CASSYSYEQYF
J: TRBJ1-6; D: TRBD1; V: TRBV6-6; size: .; DNA: TGTGCCAGCAGTTCGGGACAGACAACCGATTCACCCCTCCACTTT; CDR3: CASSSGQTTDSPLHF
J: TRBJ2-3; D: TRBD2; V: TRBV7-2; size: .; DNA: TGTGCCAGCAGCCGGGACTACACCACAGATACGCAGTATTTT; CDR3: CASSRDYTTDTQYF
J: TRBJ2-4; D: .; V: TRBV7-9; size: .; DNA: TGTGCCAGCAGCTCCTGGGGGGGCCAAAACATTCAGTACTTC; CDR3: CASSSWGGQNIQYF
J: TRBJ1-1; D: .; V: TRBV12-3/TRBV12-4; size: .; DNA: TGTGCCAGCAGTTTCCAGGGGACTGAAGCTTTCTTT; CDR3: CASSFQGTEAFF
J: TRBJ2-2; D: .; V: TRBV14; size: .; DNA: TGTGCCAGCAGCCAAGATTTCGCCGGGGAGCTGTTTTTT; CDR3: CASSQDFAGELFF
J: TRBJ1-1; D: .; V: TRBV27; size: .; DNA: TGTGCCAGCAGTTTCCGCGGGACTGAAGCTTTCTTT; CDR3: CASSFRGTEAFF
J: TRBJ2-3; D: .; V: TRBV2; size: .; DNA: TGTGCCAGCAGTGAAGCTCGAGGCAGGGTGATCGCAGATACGCAGTATTTT; CDR3: CASSEARGRVIADTQYF